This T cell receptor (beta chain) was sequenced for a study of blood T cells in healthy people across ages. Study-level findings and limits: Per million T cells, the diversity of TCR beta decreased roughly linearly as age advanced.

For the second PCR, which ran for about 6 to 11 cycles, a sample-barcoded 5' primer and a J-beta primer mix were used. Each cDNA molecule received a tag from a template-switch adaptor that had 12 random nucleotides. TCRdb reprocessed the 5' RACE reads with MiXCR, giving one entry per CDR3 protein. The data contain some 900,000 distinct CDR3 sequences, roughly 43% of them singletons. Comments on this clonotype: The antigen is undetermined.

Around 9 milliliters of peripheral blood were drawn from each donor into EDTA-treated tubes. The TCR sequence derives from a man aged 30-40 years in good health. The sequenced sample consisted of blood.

CDR3 sequence (DNA): TGTGCCAGCAGTGACGAACTAGACTACGAGCAGTACTTC. It encodes CASSDELDYEQYF. The chain combines TRBV6-6 with TRBJ2-7, with a possible D match to TRBD2 (5 bases). The germline V gene has CDR1 MNHNY and CDR2 SVGAGI (reference sequence). This CDR3 has 13 amino acids. V lost 5 bases and J lost 3, with 11 bases in between.